The present T cell receptor (beta chain) was sequenced within a study of tumor-infiltrating lymphocytes in primary liver carcinoma. Overall study: Donors had hepatocellular carcinoma or combined HCC and intrahepatic cholangiocarcinoma. Recorded tumor stage was T1-T3 N0M0, with diameters of roughly 4.2 to 10 cm. Study results and limitations: The study found a significantly higher top-250-clone fraction in tumors than in blood (p = 0.039).

Deletions cut 7 bases from V and 3 bases from J, with 16 bases between. The germline V gene encodes CDR1 MDHEN and CDR2 SYDVKM. This CDR3 has 15 amino acids. The researchers produced TCR beta cDNA from around 0.5 ug total RNA with a constant-region primer. For TCR beta, libraries were produced by three nested multiplex PCR rounds using slightly modified ARM-PCR. Primers for the first two PCR rounds were TRBV1-TRBV30 forward primers and a C-beta reverse primer (around 10 cycles per round). TCRdb reprocessed the multiplex PCR reads via MiXCR and lists one record per CDR3 protein. The sample comprises 150,000 to 200,000 distinct CDR3 sequences, around 60% of which are singletons, and about 7.1% rests with the top ten. Extraction also yielded germline DNA, while blood RNA was obtained from unsorted whole blood. Peripheral blood, around 4 milliliters, was collected prior to surgery. This clonotype was seen at least ten times. Its antigen is undetermined.

The source is a woman aged 55-69 years with primary liver carcinoma and hepatitis B virus infection. The gene calls are TRBV28 and TRBJ2-1; possibly TRBD1 for D (5 bases). The material sequenced was peripheral blood. CDR3 bases: TGTGCCAGCACCGCAGGGATTGAGCTCTACAATGAGCAGTTCTTC. Translating it yields CASTAGIELYNEQFF.